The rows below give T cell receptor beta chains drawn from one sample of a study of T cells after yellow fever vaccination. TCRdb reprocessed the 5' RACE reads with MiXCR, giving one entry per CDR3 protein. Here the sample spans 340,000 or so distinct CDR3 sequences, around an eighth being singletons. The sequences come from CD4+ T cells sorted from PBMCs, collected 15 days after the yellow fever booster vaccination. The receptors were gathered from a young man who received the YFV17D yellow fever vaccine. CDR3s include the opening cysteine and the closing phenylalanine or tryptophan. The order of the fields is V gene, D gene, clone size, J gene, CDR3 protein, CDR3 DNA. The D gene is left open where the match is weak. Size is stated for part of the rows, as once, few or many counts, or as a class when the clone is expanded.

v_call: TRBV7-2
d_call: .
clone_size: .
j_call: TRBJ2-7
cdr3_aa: CASSLVPGSYEQYF
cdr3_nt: TGTGCCAGCAGCTTAGTGCCAGGGAGCTACGAGCAGTACTTC

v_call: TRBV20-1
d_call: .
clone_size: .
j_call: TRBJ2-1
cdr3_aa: CSARAGTPNEQFF
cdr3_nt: TGCAGTGCTAGGGCGGGTACCCCTAATGAGCAGTTCTTC

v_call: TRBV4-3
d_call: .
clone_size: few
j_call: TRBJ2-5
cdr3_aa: CASSQEPYSQETQYF
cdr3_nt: TGCGCCAGCAGCCAAGAGCCGTACAGCCAAGAGACCCAGTACTTC

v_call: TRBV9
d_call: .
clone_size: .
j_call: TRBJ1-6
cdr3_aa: CASSPPGYNSPLHF
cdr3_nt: TGTGCCAGCAGCCCGCCAGGTTATAATTCACCCCTCCACTTT

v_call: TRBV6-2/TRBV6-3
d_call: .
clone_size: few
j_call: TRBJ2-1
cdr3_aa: CASSYRLDRSTEQFF
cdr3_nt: TGTGCCAGCAGTTATCGACTAGACCGCTCCACTGAGCAGTTCTTC

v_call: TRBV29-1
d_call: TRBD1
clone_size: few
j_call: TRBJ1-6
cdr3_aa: CSVGDSSSPLHF
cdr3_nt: TGCAGCGTTGGGGACAGTAGTTCACCCCTCCACTTT

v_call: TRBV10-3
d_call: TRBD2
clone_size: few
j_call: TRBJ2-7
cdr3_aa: CAISGGGRYEQYF
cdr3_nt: TGTGCCATCAGTGGGGGGGGTAGGTACGAGCAGTACTTC

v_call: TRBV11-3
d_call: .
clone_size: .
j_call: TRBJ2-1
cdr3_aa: CASSLTSSVNEQFF
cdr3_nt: TGTGCCAGCAGCTTAACCAGCTCAGTGAATGAGCAGTTCTTC

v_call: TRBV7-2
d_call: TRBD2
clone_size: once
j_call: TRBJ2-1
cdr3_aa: CASSLAGTSGVNEQFF
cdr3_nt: TGTGCCAGCAGCTTGGCCGGGACTAGCGGGGTTAATGAGCAGTTCTTC

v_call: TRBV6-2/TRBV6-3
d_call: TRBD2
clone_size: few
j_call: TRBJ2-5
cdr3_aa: CASRSGGDQETQYF
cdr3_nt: TGTGCCAGCAGAAGCGGGGGGGACCAAGAGACCCAGTACTTC

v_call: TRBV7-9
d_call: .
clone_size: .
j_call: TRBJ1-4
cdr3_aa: CASSLYEKLFF
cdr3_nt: TGTGCCAGCAGCTTATATGAAAAACTGTTTTTT

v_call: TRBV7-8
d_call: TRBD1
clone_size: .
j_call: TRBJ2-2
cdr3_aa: CASSQGAGGYGGELFF
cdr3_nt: TGTGCCAGCAGCCAGGGGGCAGGGGGCTACGGCGGGGAGCTGTTTTTT

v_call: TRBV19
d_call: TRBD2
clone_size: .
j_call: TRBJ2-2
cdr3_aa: CASSISSGGWRTGELFF
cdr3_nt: TGTGCCAGTAGTATATCCAGCGGGGGGTGGCGCACCGGGGAGCTGTTTTTT

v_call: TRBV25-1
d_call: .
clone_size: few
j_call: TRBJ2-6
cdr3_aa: CASSELESSGANVLTF
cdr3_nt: TGTGCCAGCAGTGAATTAGAGTCCTCTGGGGCCAACGTCCTGACTTTC

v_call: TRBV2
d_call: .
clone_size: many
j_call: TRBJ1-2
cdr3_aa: CASTRGRRDGYTF
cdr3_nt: TGTGCCAGCACCCGGGGGCGCCGGGATGGCTACACCTTC

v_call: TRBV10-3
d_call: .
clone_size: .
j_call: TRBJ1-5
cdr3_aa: CAISGAGGNQPQHF
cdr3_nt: TGTGCCATCAGTGGGGCAGGGGGCAATCAGCCCCAGCATTTT

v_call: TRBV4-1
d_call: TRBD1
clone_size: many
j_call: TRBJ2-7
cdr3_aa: CASSSHGTGFDEQYF
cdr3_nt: TGCGCCAGCAGCTCACACGGGACAGGGTTCGACGAGCAGTACTTC

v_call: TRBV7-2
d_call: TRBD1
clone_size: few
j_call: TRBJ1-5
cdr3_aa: CASSPGQGTQPQHF
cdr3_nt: TGTGCCAGCAGCCCCGGACAGGGGACTCAGCCCCAGCATTTT

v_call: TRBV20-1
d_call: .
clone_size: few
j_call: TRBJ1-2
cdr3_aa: CSARKGGVNLRDYGYTF
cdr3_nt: TGCAGTGCTAGAAAGGGCGGGGTGAACCTGCGGGACTATGGCTACACCTTC

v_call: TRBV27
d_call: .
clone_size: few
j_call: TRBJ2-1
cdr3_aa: CASSLTGGEQFF
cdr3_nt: TGTGCCAGCAGTTTAACGGGTGGCGAGCAGTTCTTC

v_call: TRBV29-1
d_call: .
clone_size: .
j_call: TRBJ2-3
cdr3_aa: CSQVGGRYF
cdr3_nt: TGCAGCCAGGTGGGGGGACGGTATTTT

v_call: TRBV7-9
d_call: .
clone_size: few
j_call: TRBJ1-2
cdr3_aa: CASSFMTAYGYTF
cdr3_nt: TGTGCCAGCAGCTTTATGACGGCCTATGGCTACACCTTC